The clone carrying this T cell receptor beta chain came up once. Its antigen is currently unknown. For each subset, genomic DNA was distributed in equal portions over several immunoSEQ plates. Clones were sequenced by immunoSEQ multiplex PCR, and TCRdb holds only the in-frame ones, with some missing. The table lists about 2 million clones, approximately 94% of them singletons. The data derive from a study of shared clonotypes between healthy human individuals. The study's findings and limits: Among non-shared clonotypes, generation probabilities were lower than among those shared by all four donors.

As defined, naive CD8 cells were CD45RO-negative and positively selected for CCR7, with terminally differentiated effector memory CD45RA+ cells excluded. The clonotype was recovered from a man between 18 and 29 years old in good health. Material: naive CD8+ T cells sorted from blood.

The CDR3 bases are TGTGCCAGCAGTTACCCCATCCGGGACCACACCTACGAGCAGTACTTC. The encoded protein is CASSYPIRDHTYEQYF. This chain links TRBV6-6 with TRBJ2-7; possibly TRBD1 or TRBD2 for D (5 bases each). Germline assignment: CDR1 MNHNY and CDR2 SVGAGI (reference sequence). V gave up 2 bases and J gave up 2 bases, with 16 bases separating them. The CDR3 runs to 16 residues.